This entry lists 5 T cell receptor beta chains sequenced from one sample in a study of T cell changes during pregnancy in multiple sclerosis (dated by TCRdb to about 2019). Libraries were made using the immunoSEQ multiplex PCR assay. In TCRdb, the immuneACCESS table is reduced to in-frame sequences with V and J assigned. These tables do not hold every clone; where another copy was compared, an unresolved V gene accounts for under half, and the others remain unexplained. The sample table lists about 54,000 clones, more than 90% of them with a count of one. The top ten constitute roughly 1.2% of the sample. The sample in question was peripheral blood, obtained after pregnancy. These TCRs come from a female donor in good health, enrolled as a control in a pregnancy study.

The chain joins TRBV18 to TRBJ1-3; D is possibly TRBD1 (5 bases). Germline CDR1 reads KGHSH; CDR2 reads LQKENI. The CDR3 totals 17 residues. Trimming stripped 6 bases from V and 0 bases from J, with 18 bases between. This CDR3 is CASSFFTVGGSGNTIYF. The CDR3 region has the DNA TGTGCCAGCTCCTTTTTCACCGTCGGGGGCTCTGGAAACACCATATATTTT.

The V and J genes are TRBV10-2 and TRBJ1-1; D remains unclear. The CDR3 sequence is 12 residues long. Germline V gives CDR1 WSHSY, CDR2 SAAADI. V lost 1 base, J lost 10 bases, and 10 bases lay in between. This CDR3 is CASSEYGGGAFF. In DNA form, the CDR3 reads TGCGCCAGCAGTGAGTATGGAGGAGGAGCTTTCTTT.

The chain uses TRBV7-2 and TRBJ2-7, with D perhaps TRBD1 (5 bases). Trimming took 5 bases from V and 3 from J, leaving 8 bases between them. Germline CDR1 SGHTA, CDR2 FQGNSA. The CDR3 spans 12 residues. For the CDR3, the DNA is TGTGCCAGCAGCCAACAGGTCTACGAGCAGTACTTC. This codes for CASSQQVYEQYF.

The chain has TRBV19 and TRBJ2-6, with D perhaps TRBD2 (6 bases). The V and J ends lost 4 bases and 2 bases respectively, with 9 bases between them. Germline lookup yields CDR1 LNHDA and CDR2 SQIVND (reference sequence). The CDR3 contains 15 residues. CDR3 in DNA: TGTGCCAGTAGTACGGGACTTCCTGGGGCCAACGTCCTGACTTTC. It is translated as CASSTGLPGANVLTF.

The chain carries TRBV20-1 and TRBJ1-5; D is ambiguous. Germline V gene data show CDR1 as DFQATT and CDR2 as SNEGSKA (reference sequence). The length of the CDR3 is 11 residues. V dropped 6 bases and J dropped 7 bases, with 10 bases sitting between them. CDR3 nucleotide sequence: TGCAGTGCGAAGGGAGGGCAGCCCCAGCATTTT. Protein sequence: CSAKGGQPQHF.